This record covers a single T cell receptor beta chain. Its antigen target is currently unknown. No much larger clone exists at a distance of one base, and base qualities are not known. The instrument given in TCRdb is Illumina HiSeq 1500. Using fastp trimming at Q25 and MiXCR clonotype assembly, TCRdb reanalyzed the public sequencing data and kept in-frame beta chains. Rows are unified per CDR3 protein, each entry keeping the most common DNA and genes. The sample includes some 400,000 distinct CDR3 sequences, with over 15% observed a single time. 7.5% to 9% of the sample belongs to the ten largest clones. V loses 7 bases, J loses 2 bases, and the germline ends lie 15 bases apart. CDR1 is given as DFQATT and CDR2 as SNEGSKA, both from the germline V gene (reference sequence). From its cysteine to its phenylalanine, the CDR3 spans 14 amino acids. Just CDR3 DNA is preserved here, 42 bases in frame from base 1.

These data originate in a study of T cell repertoires in cytomegalovirus infection (dated by TCRdb to about 2019). At the level of the whole study: Because public TCR beta signatures pointed to carriage of CMV infection together with the matching HLA type, the HLA type of each donor mattered for the analysis.

What the study reported, not specific to this receptor: The ex vivo response was dominated by HLA-C-restricted CMV-specific TCR beta clonotypes, which also provided the single most frequent clonotype in two of eight donors. Cumulative frequency of public TCR beta family members discriminated carriers of CMV infection plus the relevant HLA type in this cohort and an independent 352-donor cohort.

The chain joins TRBV20-1 to TRBJ2-1, with TRBD1 tentatively as D gene (6 bases match). The sequenced sample consisted of PBMCs. The sequence was obtained from a human donor in good health (CMV status not recorded). Some clones in this sample may be carry-over from other donors' samples. The base sequence is TGCAGTGTGGCGCAGGGGTCCACCTACAATGAGCAGTTCTTC. Its protein product is CSVAQGSTYNEQFF.